This TCR beta chain was sequenced for a study of patients and donors after allogeneic stem cell transplantation. Comment on this clonotype: The junction shows a germline mismatch at one end, possibly a read error.

The length of the CDR3 is 14 residues. Germline values: CDR1 SGHTA, CDR2 FQGTGA. Using its own MiXCR run on the RT-PCR reads, TCRdb lists one record per CDR3 protein. The sample includes 150,000 to 200,000 distinct CDR3 sequences, approximately 24% of them seen just once. J is TRBJ2-5 and V is TRBV7-3; TRBD1 matches at 8 bases. Input material: blood, either unsorted or a sorted T cell fraction (not recorded which). The receptor comes from a human donor who was either an allogeneic HSCT recipient or a stem cell or donor lymphocyte infusion donor (not recorded which). It is not recorded whose cells these are; they may come from a transplant donor. CDR3 in DNA: TGTGCCAGCAGCATAACGACAGGGGTTGAGACCCAGTACTTC. Translation gives CASSITTGVETQYF.